These 8 T cell receptor beta chains came from one sample sequenced in a study of cytomegalovirus exposure and HLA in healthy donors. Clones were sequenced by immunoSEQ multiplex PCR, and TCRdb holds only the in-frame ones, with some missing. In the table there are about 55,000 clones, over 75% of which are singletons. The sample was PBMCs. Receptors originate from a man between 18 and 29 years old in good health and CMV-seronegative.

The chain recombines TRBV10-1 with TRBJ2-2, with D perhaps TRBD1 (6 bases). Germline lookup yields CDR1 WNHNN and CDR2 SYGVQD (reference sequence). The CDR3 loop spans 14 amino acids. The ends were cut back, 3 bases at V and 8 bases at J, with 13 bases in the middle. The CDR3 DNA is TGCGCCAGCAGTGATAACAGGGCCACTGGGGAGCTGTTTTTT. Its translation: CASSDNRATGELFF.

The genes are TRBV15 and TRBJ2-7; 9 nucleotides align to TRBD2. CDR3 length: 19 amino acids. J gave up 2 bases and V 1 base, and 15 bases lay outside the gene matches. The germline V gene has CDR1 LNHNV and CDR2 YYDKDF (reference sequence). CDR3 DNA: TGTGCCACCAGCAGAGGGGTTTTGTCGGAAGCGGGAGGAACCTACGAGCAGTACTTC. Translation gives CATSRGVLSEAGGTYEQYF. The whole variable domain, remainder taken from reference TRBV15 and TRBJ2-7, is DAMVIQNPRYQVTQFGKPVTLSCSQTLNHNVMYWYQQKSSQAPKLLFHYYDKDFNNEADTPDNFQSRRPNTSFCFLDIRSPGLGDTAMYLCATSRGVLSEAGGTYEQYFGPGTRLTVT.

The genes are TRBV6-1 and TRBJ2-3, with 8 nucleotides matching TRBD2. The V gene end was trimmed by 2 bases and the J gene end by 4 bases; junction bases not matched to a gene: 5. Germline CDR1 reads MNHNS; CDR2 reads SASEGT. The CDR3 extends over 15 amino acids. This chain's CDR3 is CASSEIGGRPDTQYF. CDR3 in DNA: TGTGCCAGCAGTGAAATAGGCGGGAGGCCAGATACGCAGTATTTT.

Details on this clone: The junction differs from germline at one of its ends, possibly a read error. The rearrangement joins TRBV7-7 to TRBJ2-7, with 7 nucleotides matching TRBD1. The CDR3 loop spans 13 amino acids. Germline loops: CDR1 SSHAT, CDR2 FNYEAQ (reference sequence). CDR3 DNA: TGTGCTAGCAGCTCAGACAGGGCAGGCGAGCAGTACTTC. It is translated as CASSSDRAGEQYF.

The J gene is TRBJ2-5, the V gene TRBV14, with D uncertain. The germline V gene has CDR1 SGHDN and CDR2 FVKESK. This CDR3 has 16 amino acids. Trimming removed 1 base at V and 0 bases at J, with 12 bases between. CDR3 sequence reads: CASSQGQLKYQETQYF. The DNA of the CDR3 is TGTGCCAGCAGCCAAGGCCAACTCAAGTACCAAGAGACCCAGTACTTC.

The chain recombines TRBV27 with TRBJ2-3; 7 nucleotides match TRBD1. Germline CDR1 MNHEY, CDR2 SMNVEV (reference sequence). The CDR3 is 15 residues long. V trimming: 5 bases; J trimming: 1 base; junction bases outside the gene matches: 6. CDR3 residues: CASSTGEFGTDTQYF. CDR3 coding DNA: TGTGCCAGCAGTACAGGGGAGTTTGGCACAGATACGCAGTATTTT.

This clone was observed a single time. The genes are TRBV28 and TRBJ2-1, with 8 bases identical to TRBD2. The germline gives CDR1 MDHEN, CDR2 SYDVKM. The ends lost 4 bases at V and 1 base at J; junction bases unmatched: 0. The CDR3 contains 14 residues. CDR3 in DNA: TGTGCCAGCAGTTCTAGCGGGTCCTACAATGAGCAGTTCTTC. This translates into CASSSSGSYNEQFF.

This rearrangement joins TRBV27 to TRBJ2-7, with 8 bases that match TRBD2. The V and J ends lost 6 bases and 5 bases, in that order; junction bases with no gene match: 12. Germline V lookup: CDR1 MNHEY, CDR2 SMNVEV (reference sequence). CDR3 length: 15 amino acids. The CDR3 reads CASRPTSGPLNEQYF. CDR3 DNA sequence: TGTGCCAGCAGGCCTACTAGCGGACCCCTTAACGAGCAGTACTTC.